This is a list of T cell receptor beta chains from one sample in a study of blood T cell repertoires in COVID-19. Using immunoSEQ multiplex PCR, the repertoire was profiled, and TCRdb retains in-frame clones only, with some absent. The sample shows tens of thousands of clones, roughly 76% of them seen only once. The specimen was peripheral blood. These receptors came from a woman of 80 years or more with acute or convalescent COVID-19. The CDR3 runs from the conserved cysteine through the conserved F or W. Each record gives: V gene, clone size, J gene, D gene, CDR3 DNA, CDR3 protein. A D gene is named only where the DNA matches it firmly. Clone size, where shown, is once, few, many, or a class for clones that have expanded.

v_call: TRBV3-1/TRBV3-2
clone_size: -
j_call: TRBJ2-3
d_call: -
cdr3_nt: TGTGCCAGCAGCCAATATATTCAAGCGAAATCGTACACAGATACGCAGTATTTT
cdr3_aa: CASSQYIQAKSYTDTQYF

v_call: TRBV10-3
clone_size: -
j_call: TRBJ2-5
d_call: -
cdr3_nt: TGTGCCATCAGTGAGTCGTCCGCTGGAGCGGAGACCCAGTACTTC
cdr3_aa: CAISESSAGAETQYF

v_call: TRBV10-3
clone_size: -
j_call: TRBJ1-2
d_call: -
cdr3_nt: TGTGCCATCAGTGAGACGGCAGGTTCCTACTATGGCTACACCTTC
cdr3_aa: CAISETAGSYYGYTF

v_call: TRBV3-1/TRBV3-2
clone_size: -
j_call: TRBJ2-1
d_call: TRBD2
cdr3_nt: TGTGCCAGCAGTCCGACTAGCGGGGACTCCTACAATGAGCAGTTCTTC
cdr3_aa: CASSPTSGDSYNEQFF

v_call: TRBV2
clone_size: -
j_call: TRBJ2-1
d_call: TRBD1
cdr3_nt: TGTGCCAGCAGCCGGGACAGGAGCTCCTACAATGAGCAGTTCTTC
cdr3_aa: CASSRDRSSYNEQFF

v_call: TRBV14
clone_size: once
j_call: TRBJ1-1
d_call: TRBD1
cdr3_nt: TGTGCCAGCAGCCAATGGGCAGTTGCAACAGGGGGAAAGAGAGCTGAAGCTTTCTTT
cdr3_aa: CASSQWAVATGGKRAEAFF

v_call: TRBV9
clone_size: -
j_call: TRBJ1-1
d_call: -
cdr3_nt: TGTGCCAGCAGCGTAGGAGTGGGCCTGAACACTGAAGCTTTCTTT
cdr3_aa: CASSVGVGLNTEAFF

v_call: TRBV7-2
clone_size: few
j_call: TRBJ1-5
d_call: -
cdr3_nt: TGTGCCAGCAGCTTACACCACAGGGCTAGCAATCAGCCCCAGCATTTT
cdr3_aa: CASSLHHRASNQPQHF

v_call: TRBV5-8
clone_size: -
j_call: TRBJ1-4
d_call: TRBD1
cdr3_nt: TGTGCCAGCAGCTTCGAGGGGGCGCTTAATGAAAAACTGTTTTTT
cdr3_aa: CASSFEGALNEKLFF

v_call: TRBV6-5
clone_size: -
j_call: TRBJ1-1
d_call: -
cdr3_nt: TGTGCCAGCACCAAAAAGGGGGTGGACACTGAAGCTTTCTTT
cdr3_aa: CASTKKGVDTEAFF

v_call: TRBV7-2
clone_size: -
j_call: TRBJ1-6
d_call: TRBD1
cdr3_nt: TGTGCCAGCAGTCGACAGGGTGGGAACTCACCCCTCCACTTT
cdr3_aa: CASSRQGGNSPLHF

v_call: TRBV27
clone_size: -
j_call: TRBJ1-2
d_call: -
cdr3_nt: TGTGCCAGCAGTTTACAGGGTGGTAACTATGGCTACACCTTC
cdr3_aa: CASSLQGGNYGYTF

v_call: TRBV24-1
clone_size: -
j_call: TRBJ1-2
d_call: -
cdr3_nt: TGTGCCACCAGTGATTCCAGGGGCCCTCGGGGCTACACCTTC
cdr3_aa: CATSDSRGPRGYTF

v_call: TRBV5-6
clone_size: -
j_call: TRBJ2-1
d_call: -
cdr3_nt: TGTGCCAGCAGCTTACCGGGGTCTCAAGGCTATGAGCAGTTCTTC
cdr3_aa: CASSLPGSQGYEQFF

v_call: TRBV7-2
clone_size: -
j_call: TRBJ2-7
d_call: -
cdr3_nt: TGTGCCAGCAGCCCCCATTATAGCAAGCACTACGAGCAGTACTTC
cdr3_aa: CASSPHYSKHYEQYF

v_call: TRBV5-1
clone_size: few
j_call: TRBJ1-6
d_call: TRBD1
cdr3_nt: TGCGCCAGCAGCTCAAGCATCGGACAGGGTAATTCACCCCTCCACTTT
cdr3_aa: CASSSSIGQGNSPLHF

v_call: TRBV5-4
clone_size: once
j_call: TRBJ1-1
d_call: TRBD1
cdr3_nt: TGTGCCAGCAGCACGGACAGGGATAATGCTTTCTTT
cdr3_aa: CASSTDRDNAFF

v_call: TRBV3-1/TRBV3-2
clone_size: -
j_call: TRBJ2-7
d_call: TRBD1
cdr3_nt: TGTGCCAGCAGCCTGCGTTCAGCAGGGGGCTCCTACGAGCAGTACTTC
cdr3_aa: CASSLRSAGGSYEQYF

v_call: TRBV7-2
clone_size: -
j_call: TRBJ1-4
d_call: TRBD1
cdr3_nt: TGTGCCAGCAGCGACCAGGGGGCGCGGGGTGAAAAACTGTTTTTT
cdr3_aa: CASSDQGARGEKLFF

v_call: TRBV5-1
clone_size: -
j_call: TRBJ2-1
d_call: TRBD1
cdr3_nt: TGCGCCAGCAGCCCGTCCCGGGACAGGGGCTGGGGCTCCTACAATGAGCAGTTCTTC
cdr3_aa: CASSPSRDRGWGSYNEQFF

v_call: TRBV5-1
clone_size: -
j_call: TRBJ1-6
d_call: -
cdr3_nt: TGCGCCAGCAGCGATGCCACACGGGGGGCAAGTAATTCACCCCTCCACTTT
cdr3_aa: CASSDATRGASNSPLHF

v_call: TRBV5-6
clone_size: few
j_call: TRBJ1-1
d_call: TRBD1
cdr3_nt: TGTGCCAGCAGCTTGTGGGACAGGGGGAACACTGAAGCTTTCTTT
cdr3_aa: CASSLWDRGNTEAFF

v_call: TRBV5-1
clone_size: -
j_call: TRBJ2-1
d_call: -
cdr3_nt: TGCGCCAGCAGCTTAGCGCTAGCCACCTACAATGAGCAGTTCTTC
cdr3_aa: CASSLALATYNEQFF

v_call: TRBV7-3
clone_size: few
j_call: TRBJ2-7
d_call: -
cdr3_nt: TGTGCCAGCAGCTCAAAAAAGGGGGAGAACTCCTACGAGCAGTACTTC
cdr3_aa: CASSSKKGENSYEQYF

v_call: TRBV19
clone_size: once
j_call: TRBJ2-7
d_call: TRBD2
cdr3_nt: TGTGCCAGTAGTATCGGGACTAGCGGGAGTGTATCCCACGAGCAGTACTTC
cdr3_aa: CASSIGTSGSVSHEQYF

v_call: TRBV5-4
clone_size: -
j_call: TRBJ2-5
d_call: -
cdr3_nt: TGTGCCAGCAGCTTGGGACAGACGGAGACCCAGTACTTC
cdr3_aa: CASSLGQTETQYF

v_call: TRBV15
clone_size: -
j_call: TRBJ2-1
d_call: TRBD2
cdr3_nt: TGTGCCACCAGCAGAGATCGAAGGACTAGCGCCAATGAGCAGTTCTTC
cdr3_aa: CATSRDRRTSANEQFF

v_call: TRBV24-1
clone_size: few
j_call: TRBJ2-3
d_call: TRBD1
cdr3_nt: TGTGCCACCAGGGGGACAGGTATCATGGGAGATACGCAGTATTTT
cdr3_aa: CATRGTGIMGDTQYF

v_call: TRBV2
clone_size: -
j_call: TRBJ2-5
d_call: TRBD1
cdr3_nt: TGTGCCAGCAGCCCCGGGACAGGGGTTTTGCAGACCCAGTACTTC
cdr3_aa: CASSPGTGVLQTQYF

v_call: TRBV5-6
clone_size: -
j_call: TRBJ2-7
d_call: TRBD1
cdr3_nt: TGTGCCAGCAGCTTGAAAGGGACAGGGGGCGCCGAGCAGTACTTC
cdr3_aa: CASSLKGTGGAEQYF

v_call: TRBV5-1
clone_size: -
j_call: TRBJ1-1
d_call: TRBD1
cdr3_nt: TGCGCCAGCAGCACCGGACAGGGGGTCACTGAAGCTTTCTTT
cdr3_aa: CASSTGQGVTEAFF

v_call: TRBV30
clone_size: -
j_call: TRBJ1-5
d_call: -
cdr3_nt: TGTGCCTGGAGTCACGGGAGGGATCAGCCCCAGCATTTT
cdr3_aa: CAWSHGRDQPQHF

v_call: TRBV7-2
clone_size: -
j_call: TRBJ2-7
d_call: -
cdr3_nt: TGTGCCAGCAGCTTCGACAGGCAAAGCTCCTACGAGCAGTACTTC
cdr3_aa: CASSFDRQSSYEQYF

v_call: TRBV19
clone_size: once
j_call: TRBJ2-5
d_call: TRBD2
cdr3_nt: TGTGCCAGTAGTATACGAGCGGGAGGGGCAGAGACCCAGTACTTC
cdr3_aa: CASSIRAGGAETQYF

v_call: TRBV19
clone_size: -
j_call: TRBJ2-1
d_call: TRBD1
cdr3_nt: TGTGCCAGTACCCGGGACAGGGATTTGAATGAGCAGTTCTTC
cdr3_aa: CASTRDRDLNEQFF

v_call: TRBV9
clone_size: -
j_call: TRBJ1-2
d_call: TRBD1
cdr3_nt: TGTGCCAGCAGCGCCTCCGGGACAGGGGGTCCCTATGGCTACACCTTC
cdr3_aa: CASSASGTGGPYGYTF

v_call: TRBV19
clone_size: -
j_call: TRBJ1-2
d_call: -
cdr3_nt: TGTGCCAGTAGTATCGGGTCTAACTATGGCTACACCTTC
cdr3_aa: CASSIGSNYGYTF

v_call: TRBV6-2/TRBV6-3
clone_size: -
j_call: TRBJ1-5
d_call: TRBD1
cdr3_nt: TGTGCCAGCAGCAGGGACAGGGATAGCAATCAGCCCCAGCATTTT
cdr3_aa: CASSRDRDSNQPQHF

v_call: TRBV18
clone_size: -
j_call: TRBJ1-4
d_call: -
cdr3_nt: TGTGCCAGCTCCACGAGCGTCGCAAATGAAAAACTGTTTTTT
cdr3_aa: CASSTSVANEKLFF

v_call: TRBV10-3
clone_size: -
j_call: TRBJ1-6
d_call: TRBD1
cdr3_nt: TGTGCCATCAGTGGCGGACAGGGAAATTCACCCCTCCACTTT
cdr3_aa: CAISGGQGNSPLHF

v_call: TRBV5-4
clone_size: -
j_call: TRBJ1-5
d_call: TRBD1
cdr3_nt: TGTGCCAGCAGTTTCGACAGGGATCAGCCCCAGCATTTT
cdr3_aa: CASSFDRDQPQHF

v_call: TRBV5-1
clone_size: -
j_call: TRBJ2-1
d_call: -
cdr3_nt: TGCGCCAGCAGCTTGCAAACTACCAACAATGAGCAGTTCTTC
cdr3_aa: CASSLQTTNNEQFF

v_call: TRBV11-1
clone_size: once
j_call: TRBJ1-1
d_call: -
cdr3_nt: TGTGCCAGCAGCTTAGAAGGTTGGAGGGAAACTGAAGCTTTCTTT
cdr3_aa: CASSLEGWRETEAFF